What follows describes a single T cell receptor beta chain. Per the germline V gene, CDR1 is LNHDA and CDR2 is SQIVND (reference sequence). CDR3 length equals 15 residues. This record comes from a study of T cells expressing NK-cell markers. On the study more broadly: Beta-chain profiling covered CD3+CD56+NKG2C+, CD3+CD56+NKG2C- and CD3+CD56-NKG2C+ sorted subsets.

Using the 5' RACE reads, TCRdb records one entry per CDR3 protein without DNA. Its table records 350,000 to 500,000 distinct CDR3 sequences. Sequences were obtained from blood T cells: a sorted CD56 or NKG2C T cell subset, CD4+ or CD8+ T cells, or bulk PBMC T cells (not recorded which). This receptor was identified in a woman aged 18-69 years in good health. The chain employs TRBV19 and TRBJ1-5. This CDR3 is CARIVSTVTGQPQHF.